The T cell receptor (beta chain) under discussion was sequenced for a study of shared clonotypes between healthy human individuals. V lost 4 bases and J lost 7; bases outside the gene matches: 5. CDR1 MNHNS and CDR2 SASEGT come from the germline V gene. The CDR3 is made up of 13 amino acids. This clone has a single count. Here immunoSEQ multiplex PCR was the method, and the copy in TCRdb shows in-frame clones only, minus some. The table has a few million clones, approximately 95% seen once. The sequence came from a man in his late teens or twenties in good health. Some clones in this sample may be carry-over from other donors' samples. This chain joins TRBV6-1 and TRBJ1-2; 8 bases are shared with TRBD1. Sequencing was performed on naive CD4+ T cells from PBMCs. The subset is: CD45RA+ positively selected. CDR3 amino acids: CASSVPDRAGYTF. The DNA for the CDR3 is TGTGCCAGCAGTGTTCCGGACAGGGCTGGCTACACCTTC.